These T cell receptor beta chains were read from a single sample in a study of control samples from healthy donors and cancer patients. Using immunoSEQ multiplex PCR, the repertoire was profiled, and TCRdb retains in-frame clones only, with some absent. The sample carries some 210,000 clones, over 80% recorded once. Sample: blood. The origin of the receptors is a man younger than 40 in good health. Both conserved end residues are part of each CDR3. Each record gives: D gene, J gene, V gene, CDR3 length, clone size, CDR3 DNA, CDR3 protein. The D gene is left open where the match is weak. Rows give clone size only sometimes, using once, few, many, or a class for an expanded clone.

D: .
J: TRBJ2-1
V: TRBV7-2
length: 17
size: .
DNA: TGTGCCAGCAGCTCCTCCCAATTAAGGGGGGCGGGGAATGAGCAGTTCTTC
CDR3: CASSSSQLRGAGNEQFF

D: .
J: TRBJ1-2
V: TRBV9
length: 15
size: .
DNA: TGTGCCAGCAGCGTAGCTGACAGTACGCACTATGGCTACACCTTC
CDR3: CASSVADSTHYGYTF

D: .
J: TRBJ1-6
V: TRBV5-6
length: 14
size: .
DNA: TGTGCCAGCAGCTTAGGACACCTTAATTCACCCCTCCACTTT
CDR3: CASSLGHLNSPLHF

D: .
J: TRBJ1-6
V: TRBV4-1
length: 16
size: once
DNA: TGCGCCAGCAGCCAAGATAGGCAGACCTATAATTCACCCCTCCACTTT
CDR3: CASSQDRQTYNSPLHF

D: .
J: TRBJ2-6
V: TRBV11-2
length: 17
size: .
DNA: TGTGCCAGCAGCCGACAGGCAGGGATCTCTGGGGCCAACGTCCTGACTTTC
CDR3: CASSRQAGISGANVLTF

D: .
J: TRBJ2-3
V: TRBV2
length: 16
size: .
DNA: TGTGCCAGCAGTGGAGGGAGTAATCGGCGGACAGATACGCAGTATTTT
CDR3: CASSGGSNRRTDTQYF

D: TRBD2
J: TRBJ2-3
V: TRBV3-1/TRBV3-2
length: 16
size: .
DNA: TGTGCCAGCGGGGGGACTAGCGGATCTAGCACAGATACGCAGTATTTT
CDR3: CASGGTSGSSTDTQYF

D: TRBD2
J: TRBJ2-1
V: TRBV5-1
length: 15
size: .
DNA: TGCGCCAGCAGCATACTAGCGGGGGGGAACAATGAGCAGTTCTTC
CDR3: CASSILAGGNNEQFF

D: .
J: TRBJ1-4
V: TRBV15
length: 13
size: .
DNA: TGTGCCACCAGCCATACGATGGGGGAAAAACTGTTTTTT
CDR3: CATSHTMGEKLFF

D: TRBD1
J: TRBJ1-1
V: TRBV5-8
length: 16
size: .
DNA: TGTGCCAGCAGCATAAGGACAGGGGGCTCGAACACTGAAGCTTTCTTT
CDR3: CASSIRTGGSNTEAFF

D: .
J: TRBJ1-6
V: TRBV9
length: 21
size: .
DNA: TGTGCCAGCAGCGTAGAGATCTCCAGGGTTCCCTTTTACTCCTATAATTCACCCCTCCACTTT
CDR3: CASSVEISRVPFYSYNSPLHF

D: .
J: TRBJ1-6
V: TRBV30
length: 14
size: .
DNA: TGTGCCTGGGGCGGGGGCCCCCGTAATTCACCCCTCCACTTT
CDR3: CAWGGGPRNSPLHF

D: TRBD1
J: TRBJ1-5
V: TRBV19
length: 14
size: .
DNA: TGTGCCAGTAGTGACAGGGGGCAGCGGCAGCCCCAGCATTTT
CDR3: CASSDRGQRQPQHF

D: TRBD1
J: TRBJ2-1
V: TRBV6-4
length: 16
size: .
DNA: TGTGCCAGCAGTACCGCCCCGGGACAGGGACCCAATGAGCAGTTCTTC
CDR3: CASSTAPGQGPNEQFF

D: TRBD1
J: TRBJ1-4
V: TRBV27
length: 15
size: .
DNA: TGTGCCAGCAGTTTATACCGGGACAGGACTCAGAAACTGTTTTTT
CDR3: CASSLYRDRTQKLFF

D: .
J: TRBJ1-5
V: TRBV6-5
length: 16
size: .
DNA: TGTGCCAGCAGTTCCCTGGGTCCCCCTAGCAATCAGCCCCAGCATTTT
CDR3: CASSSLGPPSNQPQHF

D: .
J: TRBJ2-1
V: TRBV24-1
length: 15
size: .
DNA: TGTGCCACCAGTGATCCCGGCAGTCGGGTTAATGAGCAGTTCTTC
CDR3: CATSDPGSRVNEQFF

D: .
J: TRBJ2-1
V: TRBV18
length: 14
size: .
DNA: TGTGCCAGCTCACCAGGGGCTTCCTACAATGAGCAGTTCTTC
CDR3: CASSPGASYNEQFF

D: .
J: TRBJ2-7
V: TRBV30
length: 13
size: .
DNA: TGTGCCTGGAGTCACGGGCGGGGCTACGAGCAGTACTTC
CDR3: CAWSHGRGYEQYF

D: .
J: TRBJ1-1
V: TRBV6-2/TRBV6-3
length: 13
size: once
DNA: TGTGCCAGCAGTTGGGCAGTTCGCACTGAAGCTTTCTTT
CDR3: CASSWAVRTEAFF

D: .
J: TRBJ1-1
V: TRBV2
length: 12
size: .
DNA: TGTGCCAGCAGCGCCCGAAGGGCTGAAGCTTTCTTT
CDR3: CASSARRAEAFF

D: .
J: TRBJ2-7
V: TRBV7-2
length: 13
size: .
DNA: TGTGCCAGCAGCCCCTATGCTTCCTACGAGCAGTACTTC
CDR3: CASSPYASYEQYF

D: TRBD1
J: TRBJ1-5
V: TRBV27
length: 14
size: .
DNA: TGTGCCAGCAGTTCCAGGGGGCCCAGCCAGCCCCAGCATTTT
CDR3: CASSSRGPSQPQHF

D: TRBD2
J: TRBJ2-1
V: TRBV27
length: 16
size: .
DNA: TGTGCCAGCAGTCTATCACTAGCGGGGGGGCCGTTTGAGCAGTTCTTC
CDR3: CASSLSLAGGPFEQFF

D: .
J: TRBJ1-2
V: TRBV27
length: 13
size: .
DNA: TGTGCCAGCAGTTTACGGGGGCGGGATGGCTACACCTTC
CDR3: CASSLRGRDGYTF

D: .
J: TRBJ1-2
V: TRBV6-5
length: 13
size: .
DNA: TGTGCCAGCGCCGTGTACAGGGAATACGGCTACACCTTC
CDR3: CASAVYREYGYTF

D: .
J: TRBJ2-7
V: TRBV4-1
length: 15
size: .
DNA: TGCGCCAGCAGCCAAGAGGTCGGGGGGCCCGACGAGCAGTACTTC
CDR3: CASSQEVGGPDEQYF

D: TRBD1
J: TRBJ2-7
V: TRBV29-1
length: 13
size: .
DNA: TGCAGCGTTGAAGGACAGGGGGCAGGGAAGCAGTACTTC
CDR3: CSVEGQGAGKQYF

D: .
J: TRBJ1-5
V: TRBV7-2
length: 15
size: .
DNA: TGTGCCAGCAGCTATGATGGAGGGAGCAATCAGCCCCAGCATTTT
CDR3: CASSYDGGSNQPQHF

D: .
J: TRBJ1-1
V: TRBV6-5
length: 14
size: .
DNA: TGTGCCAGCAGAGCCCAGGGGATGAACACTGAAGCTTTCTTT
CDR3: CASRAQGMNTEAFF

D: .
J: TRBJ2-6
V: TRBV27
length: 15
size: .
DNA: TGTGCCAGCAGACCGGGAGATCCTGGGGCCAACGTCCTGACTTTC
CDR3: CASRPGDPGANVLTF

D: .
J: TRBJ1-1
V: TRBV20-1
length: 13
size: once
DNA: TGCAGTGCTAGTCGCCCCGAGAACACTGAAGCTTTCTTT
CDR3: CSASRPENTEAFF

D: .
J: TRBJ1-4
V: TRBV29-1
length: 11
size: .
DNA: TGCAGCGTTGTGGACAATGAAAAACTGTTTTTT
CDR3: CSVVDNEKLFF

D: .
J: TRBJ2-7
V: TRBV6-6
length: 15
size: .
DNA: TGTGCCAGCAGCCCCGGGTCAGGGGAGACACACGAGCAGTACTTC
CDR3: CASSPGSGETHEQYF

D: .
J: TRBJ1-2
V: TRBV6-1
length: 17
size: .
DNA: TGTGCCAGCAGTGAAATTTCCATGCCGGCTTGGGTCTATGGCTACACCTTC
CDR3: CASSEISMPAWVYGYTF

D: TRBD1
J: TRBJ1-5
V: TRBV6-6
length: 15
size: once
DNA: TGTGCCATACAAGCCGGGACAGGGGCCAATCAGCCCCAGCATTTT
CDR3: CAIQAGTGANQPQHF